This T cell receptor beta chain came from a study of shared clonotypes between healthy human individuals. The CDR3 has 14 amino acids. The protocol was immunoSEQ multiplex PCR, while the TCRdb copy is restricted to in-frame clones and leaves out a portion. Here the sample spans 400,000 to 600,000 clones, 95% to 97% being singletons. The sample comprised naive CD4+ T cells sorted from blood. The subset here: CD45RA+ positively selected. This receptor was identified in a woman aged 25 to 39 in good health. This chain uses TRBV21-1 with TRBJ1-6; TRBD1 reflects the table's D call only, with no check against the DNA. TRBV21-1 is deemed a pseudogene. The CDR3 is CASSKGARGSPLHF. CDR3 DNA sequence: TGTGCCAGCAGCAAAGGGGCCAGGGGTTCACCCCTCCACTTT.